This T cell receptor (beta chain) emerged from a study of blood T cell repertoires in COVID-19. Trimming at V came to 5 bases and at J to 2 bases, leaving 5 bases not matched to a gene. CDR1 and CDR2 from the germline V gene are SEHNR and FQNEAQ (reference sequence). The CDR3 covers 14 residues. As processed by the authors: By means of reference gene primer amplification, nucleated cell counts were estimated. Some clones are missing from TCRdb's copy, which holds only in-frame ones; the method was immunoSEQ multiplex PCR. V, J and clone size are taken as reported in that table, and D and trimming were inferred from the DNA itself. The sample contains about 330,000 clones, approximately 88% of which appear only once. Recovered Cohort 3 donors showed two negative PCRs, clearance, or symptom resolution.

Sequenced input: PBMCs or T cells enriched from blood (not recorded which). This clonotype was sampled from a man aged 30-40 years who had recovered from COVID-19. The chain couples TRBV7-9 to TRBJ1-2, with 7 nucleotides matching TRBD1. The CDR3 is CASSPRTGNYGYTF. The CDR3 DNA reads TGTGCCAGCAGCCCGCGGACAGGCAACTATGGCTACACCTTC. The whole variable domain, filled in from reference TRBV7-9 and TRBJ1-2, reads DTGVSQNPRHKITKRGQNVTFRCDPISEHNRLYWYRQTLGQGPEFLTYFQNEAQLEKSRLLSDRFSAERPKGSFSTLEIQRTEQGDSAMYLCASSPRTGNYGYTFGSGTRLTVV.